Sequencing of this TCR beta chain was carried out in a study of blood T cell repertoires in COVID-19. For the study at large: Samples representing acute and convalescent COVID-19 were sourced from the United States, Italy and Spain. Sources were T cells, B-cell-depleted T cells, or PBMCs; the material itself was cDNA or gDNA.

With 3 bases removed from V and 1 base from J, the gap between germline ends came to 19 bases. Germline V CDR1 and CDR2: DFQATT, SNEGSKA (reference sequence). CDR3 length equals 16 residues. Original processing notes: Scientists estimated how many nucleated cells there were by amplifying reference gene primers. Clones were sequenced by immunoSEQ multiplex PCR, and TCRdb holds only the in-frame ones, with some missing. V and J calls and clone size are those listed in that table; D and trimming were worked out from the DNA. The sample has 80,000 to 95,000 clones, roughly 80% seen once. The sequenced sample was peripheral blood. The rearrangement uses TRBV20-1 and TRBJ2-7; TRBD2 is a possible D gene (7 bases). The sequence was obtained from a woman aged 45-65 years with acute or convalescent COVID-19. The CDR3, as DNA: TGCAGTGCTAGTGAGACGAGGGGGGGTGTATCCTACGAGCAGTACTTC. It specifies CSASETRGGVSYEQYF.